The 18 T cell receptor beta chains given below trace back to one sample, sequenced in a study of blood T cell repertoires in COVID-19. Method: immunoSEQ multiplex PCR; TCRdb's copy keeps in-frame clones and lacks some. The sample has about 240,000 clones; around 86% are singletons. The sample taken for sequencing was peripheral blood. The receptors stem from a woman in her sixties with active or convalescent COVID-19.

The chain combines TRBV20-1 with TRBJ1-1; D unclear. The V and J ends lost 3 bases and 1 base respectively, with 15 bases between them. In germline, CDR1 is DFQATT, CDR2 SNEGSKA (reference sequence). CDR3 length: 15 residues. CDR3 nucleotides: TGCAGTGCTAGTTCCTCGCAGGTAGGGAACACTGAAGCTTTCTTT. It codes for CSASSSQVGNTEAFF.

V usage is TRBV6-6 and J usage is TRBJ1-2; D may be TRBD1 (5 bases). Per the germline V gene, CDR1 is MNHNY and CDR2 is SVGAGI (reference sequence). The CDR3 sequence is 14 residues long. Trimming took off 2 bases at V and 3 bases at J, with 10 bases between the two ends. The CDR3 protein is CASSYGGFDYGYTF. Written as DNA, the CDR3 is TGTGCCAGCAGTTACGGGGGGTTTGACTATGGCTACACCTTC.

This chain connects TRBV19 to TRBJ1-1; 8 positions match TRBD1. V was pared by 7 bases and J by 1 base, with 11 bases of the junction left unmatched. The CDR3 consists of 16 residues. The germline V gene encodes CDR1 LNHDA and CDR2 SQIVND (reference sequence). CDR3 bases: TGTGCCAGTAAGGTTTGGTCAGGGGGCGCGAACACTGAAGCTTTCTTT. Translation gives CASKVWSGGANTEAFF.

This clone turned up a few times. J is TRBJ2-2 and V is TRBV24-1; 12 bases align to TRBD1. V lost 5 bases to trimming and J lost 7 bases; unmatched junction nucleotides: 4. The CDR3 runs to 15 residues. Germline lookup yields CDR1 KGHDR and CDR2 SFDVKD. CDR3 in amino acids: CATSAGTGGFGELFF. CDR3 bases: TGTGCCACCAGTGCGGGGACAGGGGGCTTCGGGGAGCTGTTTTTT.

The chain carries TRBV7-9 and TRBJ1-1; possibly TRBD1 for D (5 bases). The CDR3 has 15 residues. Looked up from germline, CDR1 is SEHNR and CDR2 is FQNEAQ (reference sequence). V lost 1 base to trimming and J lost 1 base, with 10 bases between them. The DNA for the CDR3 is TGTGCCAGCAGCTTAGTGTCTACAGGGAACACTGAAGCTTTCTTT. It specifies CASSLVSTGNTEAFF.

This clone was detected only a few times. The chain couples TRBV10-3 to TRBJ1-6, with a tentative D call TRBD1 (5 bases). Per the germline V gene, CDR1 is ENHRY and CDR2 is SYGVKD. V lost 5 bases and J lost 2, with 7 bases in between. This CDR3 has 14 amino acids. CDR3 loop: CAISSGTYNSPLHF. CDR3 nucleotide sequence: TGTGCCATCAGTTCAGGGACCTATAATTCACCCCTCCACTTT.

The V gene is TRBV7-9, the J gene TRBJ1-5; the D is unclear. CDR1 and CDR2 (germline): SEHNR, FQNEAQ (reference sequence). The CDR3 has 13 residues. With 3 bases removed from V and 7 bases from J, the gap between germline ends came to 10 bases. In nucleotides, the CDR3 is TGTGCCAGCAGCTTTGAGGTTGGCCAGCCCCAGCATTTT. Protein: CASSFEVGQPQHF.

The chain employs TRBV3-1 (or the pseudogene TRBV3-2) and TRBJ2-3; the D gene is possibly TRBD2 (7 bases). The V end was cut by 10 bases, the J end by 3 bases, with 20 bases between. CDR3 length equals 15 residues. CDR1 and CDR2 from the germline V gene are LGHDT and YNNKEL (reference sequence). CDR3 DNA: TGTGCCACCTGGGGGGGGGCCTTGGGGACAGATACGCAGTATTTT. This gives the protein CATWGGALGTDTQYF.

The chain links TRBV7-2 to TRBJ2-3; perhaps TRBD1 as D (6 bases). The CDR3 sequence is 16 residues long. Deletions cut 1 base from V and 0 bases from J, with 11 bases between. In germline, CDR1 is SGHTA, CDR2 FQGNSA. The CDR3 is CASSLVDRLSTDTQYF. The CDR3 nucleotides are TGTGCCAGCAGCTTAGTTGACAGGCTTAGCACAGATACGCAGTATTTT.

The chain carries TRBV7-9 and TRBJ2-7; TRBD1 aligns across 9 bases. V trimming: 5 bases; J trimming: 4 bases; junction bases outside the gene matches: 6. The CDR3 totals 14 residues. Germline V gives CDR1 SEHNR, CDR2 FQNEAQ (reference sequence). CDR3 DNA sequence: TGTGCCAGCAGCCCAGGGACAGGGCTGTACGAGCAGTACTTC. Its protein product is CASSPGTGLYEQYF.

The chain has TRBV6-6 and TRBJ1-5, with D tentatively TRBD1 (6 bases). With 2 bases removed from V and 3 bases from J, the gap between germline ends came to 8 bases. Germline lookup yields CDR1 MNHNY and CDR2 SVGAGI (reference sequence). CDR3 length: 14 residues. Here the CDR3 reads CASSYGQPNQPQHF. The DNA for the CDR3 is TGTGCCAGCAGTTACGGACAGCCCAATCAGCCCCAGCATTTT.

The genes are TRBV3-1 (or the pseudogene TRBV3-2) and TRBJ1-2; a weak D match, TRBD1 (6 bases). V lost 4 bases to trimming and J lost 4 bases, with 10 bases between them. This CDR3 comprises 13 residues. Germline V gene data show CDR1 as LGHDT and CDR2 as YNNKEL (reference sequence). This CDR3 reads CASSLEGGYGYTF. The CDR3 DNA sequence: TGTGCCAGCAGCCTGGAAGGGGGCTATGGCTACACCTTC.

This chain connects TRBV2 to TRBJ1-3; no reliable D call. The CDR3 covers 14 residues. Per germline, CDR1 SNHLY and CDR2 FYNNEI. With 1 base removed from V and 7 bases from J, the gap between germline ends came to 11 bases. The CDR3 DNA reads as TGTGCCAGCAGTGAAGGGCTTCTGGAGAACACCATATATTTT. It specifies CASSEGLLENTIYF.

V is TRBV7-9 and J is TRBJ2-1; 13 bases agree with TRBD2. The ends lost 5 bases at V and 6 bases at J; junction bases unmatched: 4. Looked up from germline, CDR1 is SEHNR and CDR2 is FQNEAQ (reference sequence). The CDR3 covers 15 residues. The CDR3 DNA reads TGTGCCAGCAGCGTGACTAGCGGGGGGCCCAATGAGCAGTTCTTC. Translated, it gives CASSVTSGGPNEQFF.

This rearrangement joins TRBV18 to TRBJ1-2, with D perhaps TRBD1 (5 bases). The V and J ends lost 0 bases and 1 base respectively, with 12 bases between them. The germline V gene encodes CDR1 KGHSH and CDR2 LQKENI. This CDR3 is built from 16 residues. This CDR3 reads CASSPPQGRGNYGYTF. In nucleotides, the CDR3 is TGTGCCAGCTCACCACCCCAGGGAAGAGGTAACTATGGCTACACCTTC. Full variable domain (remainder filled in from reference TRBV18 and TRBJ1-2): NAGVMQNPRHLVRRRGQEARLRCSPMKGHSHVYWYRQLPEEGLKFMVYLQKENIIDESGMPKERFSAEFPKEGPSILRIQQVVRGDSAAYFCASSPPQGRGNYGYTFGSGTRLTVV.

This chain uses TRBV10-2 with TRBJ2-3, with D perhaps TRBD2 (6 bases). The germline CDR1 and CDR2 sequences are WSHSY and SAAADI. Trimming removed 2 bases from V and 6 bases from J, with 9 bases in between. CDR3 size: 13 residues. The CDR3, as DNA: TGCGCCAGCAGTGAGCGGGGGAAGGATACGCAGTATTTT. This translates into CASSERGKDTQYF.

In this sample, this clone turned up once. The V gene is TRBV18, the J gene TRBJ2-2; D is perhaps TRBD1 (6 bases). This CDR3 comprises 15 residues. Per the germline V gene, CDR1 is KGHSH and CDR2 is LQKENI. V was pared by 3 bases and J by 2 bases, with 10 bases between. The CDR3 loop is CASSPGHSNTGELFF. The CDR3 DNA reads TGTGCCAGCTCACCGGGACACTCAAACACCGGGGAGCTGTTTTTT. The variable domain in full, completed from reference TRBV18 and TRBJ2-2, reads NAGVMQNPRHLVRRRGQEARLRCSPMKGHSHVYWYRQLPEEGLKFMVYLQKENIIDESGMPKERFSAEFPKEGPSILRIQQVVRGDSAAYFCASSPGHSNTGELFFGEGSRLTVL.

In this sample, this clone turned up once. The chain employs TRBV4-1 and TRBJ1-5; a possible D gene is TRBD1 (6 bases). The CDR3 length is 14 residues. V was clipped by 2 bases and J by 8 bases, with 13 bases between them. CDR1 and CDR2 from the germline V gene are MGHRA and YSYEKL. The CDR3 DNA reads as TGCGCCAGCAGCCAACCAGGGGCGATGAAGCCCCAGCATTTT. Translation gives CASSQPGAMKPQHF.